One sample yielded the 12 T cell receptor beta chains listed below, sequenced in a study of molecular identifiers for immune sequencing clone quantification. TCRdb passed the PCR reads through MiXCR, listing each CDR3 protein once. The table records 490,000 or so distinct CDR3 sequences, about a fifth of them present only once. Material: naive CD8+ T cells from blood, with Jurkat cell RNA spiked in. The subset was: FACS-sorted CD8+CD4-CCR7+CD45RA+ naive T cells. The receptors derive from a human donor in good health. Some libraries in this study had Jurkat cell RNA spiked in.

Worth noting for this clonotype: This may come from a read error, since a much larger clone is one base off. DNA of the CDR3: TGCAGTGCTAGAGACTGGACTAGCGGAAGCATAGATACGCAGTATTTT. Translating gives CSARDWTSGSIDTQYF. V gene TRBV20-1 combines with J gene TRBJ2-3; 10 bases are a match to TRBD2. The CDR3 contains 16 residues. The germline gives CDR1 DFQATT, CDR2 SNEGSKA (reference sequence).

This clonotype was seen many times. This chain uses TRBV7-2 with TRBJ2-7, with 14 bases lining up with TRBD2. The length of the CDR3 is 16 residues. V dropped 5 bases and J dropped 2; count of bases not matched to a gene: 5. From germline, CDR1 is SGHTA and CDR2 FQGNSA. In DNA form, the CDR3 reads TGTGCCAGCAGCCCGGGACTAGCGGGGGCCACCTACGAGCAGTACTTC. This gives the protein CASSPGLAGATYEQYF.

This clonotype was counted at least ten times. J is TRBJ2-1 and V is TRBV4-1; TRBD2 aligns across 13 bases. Trimming took 6 bases from V and 7 from J; bases not matched to a gene: 3. Germline values: CDR1 MGHRA, CDR2 YSYEKL. The CDR3 sequence is 14 residues long. CDR3 bases: TGCGCCAGCAGTGGACTAGCGGGGGCGAATGAGCAGTTCTTC. Its translation is CASSGLAGANEQFF.

This clonotype was seen repeatedly, ten times or more. The chain links TRBV6-5 to TRBJ1-6; no reliable D call. Between the trimmed V and J ends, which lost 11 bases and 10 bases, there was a span of 15 bases. CDR1 is MNHEY, CDR2 SVGAGI, per germline. The CDR3 is 12 amino acids. The CDR3 region is CAFAPEGSPLHF. DNA of the CDR3: TGTGCCTTCGCGCCGGAGGGCTCACCCCTCCACTTT.

Remarks on this clonotype: Since the CDR3 does not end with the conserved phenylalanine or tryptophan, this likely comes from a read error. The chain combines TRBV19 with TRBJ1-5; possible D gene TRBD1, 6 bases. The germline gives CDR1 LNHDA, CDR2 SQIVND (reference sequence). The CDR3 totals 15 residues. The germline V and J ends were trimmed by 1 base and 6 bases, with 13 bases remaining between them. The chain's CDR3 is CASSIGQGPLQPQHS. The CDR3, as DNA: TGTGCCAGTAGTATAGGCCAGGGGCCTCTTCAGCCCCAGCATTCT.

As regards this clonotype: At one end, the junction sequence differs from germline, possibly due to a read error. The chain has TRBV4-2 and TRBJ1-2, with D perhaps TRBD1 (6 bases). The CDR3 has 15 residues. Per germline, CDR1 LGHNA and CDR2 YNFKEQ. The chain's CDR3 is CAGSQDRGLNYGYTF. In nucleotides, the CDR3 is TGTGCCGGCAGCCAAGACCGGGGGCTAAACTATGGCTACACCTTC.

This clonotype was seen a handful of times. The rearrangement uses TRBV29-1 and TRBJ1-2; no reliable D call. Germline V gene lookup returns CDR1 SQVTM and CDR2 ANQGSEA. The V end lost 6 bases, the J end lost 4 bases, and 18 bases lay between the germline ends. The CDR3 has 14 residues. The CDR3 DNA is TGCAGCGTCTGGAAACATGGGGAAAGCTATGGCTACACCTTC. Translating it yields CSVWKHGESYGYTF.

V usage is TRBV12-3 or TRBV12-4 and J usage is TRBJ1-1; 8 bases agree with TRBD1. The ends lost 8 bases at V and 0 bases at J; junction bases unmatched: 5. The CDR3 totals 14 residues. The CDR3 DNA reads as TGTGCCAGCCAACCGGGACAGGTGAACACTGAAGCTTTCTTT. Amino acid sequence: CASQPGQVNTEAFF.

The chain is built from TRBV5-1 and TRBJ2-3; possible D gene TRBD2, 5 bases. There are 14 residues in the CDR3. Per the germline V gene, CDR1 is SGHRS and CDR2 is YFSETQ. V was cut by 10 bases and J by 0 bases, with 15 bases left in between. The CDR3: CAGRRAASTDTQYF. The DNA for the CDR3 is TGCGCCGGACGAAGAGCGGCTAGCACAGATACGCAGTATTTT.

This clonotype occurred a few times. The chain employs TRBV19 and TRBJ1-1; 8 bases map to TRBD1. Trimming cost V 1 base and J 5 bases; bases outside gene matches: 6. Germline CDR1 and CDR2: LNHDA and SQIVND (reference sequence). CDR3 length: 15 residues. The CDR3 region has the DNA TGTGCCAGTAGTATAGCTAGCAGGGGGCGGACTGAAGCTTTCTTT. Its protein product is CASSIASRGRTEAFF.

The chain couples TRBV5-5 to TRBJ1-4; no reliable D call. This CDR3 region has 16 residues. V was pared by 4 bases and J by 5 bases, with 18 bases between. Germline CDR1 and CDR2: SGHKS and YYEKEE (reference sequence). In DNA form, the CDR3 reads TGTGCCAGCAGCCCAGATCTAACATGGGCGAATGAAAAACTGTTTTTT. Amino acids: CASSPDLTWANEKLFF.

V usage is TRBV19 and J usage is TRBJ2-5; D may correspond to TRBD1 or TRBD2 (5 bases each). CDR3 size: 13 residues. CDR1 LNHDA and CDR2 SQIVND come from the germline V gene (reference sequence). The V end lost 1 base, the J end lost 5 bases, and 8 bases lay between the germline ends. CDR3 sequence reads: CASSIAGTETQYF. The CDR3 DNA follows: TGTGCCAGTAGTATAGCTGGGACGGAGACCCAGTACTTC.